A single T cell receptor beta chain is shown here with its context. Its specificity is unknown. This specimen comes from a study of T cell responses to AZD1222 COVID-19 vaccine. Whole-study findings and limits: Repertoires in all cases were sampled only once the peak T cell response had passed. Spike-specific TCR breadth and depth grew following two AZD1222 doses.

The CDR3 is made up of 14 amino acids. V was clipped by 0 bases and J by 11 bases, with 11 bases between them. CDR1 is MRHNA, CDR2 SNTAGT, per germline. Produced via immunoSEQ multiplex PCR; TCRdb's table is partial and in-frame only. This sample carries approximately 150,000 clones, less than 95% of them seen once, and the ten largest clones take 1.1% to 1.5%. This chain uses TRBV6-4 with TRBJ1-6; D may be TRBD1 (5 bases). This receptor was identified in an adult in good health. Material: peripheral blood, obtained on day 0 of AZD1222 vaccination. Here the CDR3 DNA reads TGTGCCAGCAGTGACTCGGCAGGGTATCCACCCCTCCACTTT. It translates to CASSDSAGYPPLHF.